This T cell receptor beta chain was recovered during a study of vaccination effects on CD4 cells after COVID-19 (dated by TCRdb to between 2021 and 2024). Background on the whole study: In the ViraFEST assay, PBMC were stimulated with viral peptide pools, and antigen-specific CD4+ T cell clonotypes were then identified by expansion using TCR sequencing. In the study, cultures from other donors were sequenced using the Oncomine TCR Beta short-read assay on an Illumina iSeq 100. SARS-CoV-2 spike-specific CD4+ TCR repertoires from before and after mRNA vaccination were compared in COVID-19 convalescent patients and in infection-naive vaccine recipients. The full study included roughly 11 COVID-19 convalescent patients and several SARS-CoV-2-naive healthy vaccine recipients. Each well held more than 1.5 million PBMC cultured in IMDM containing around 5% human AB serum, about 10 IU/ml IL-2 and gentamicin, along with about 10 ug/ml peptides. Post-vaccine samples across the study were collected a median of 72 days after the second dose, with a range of 14 to 241. General conclusions and limits of the study: In healthy vaccine recipients, vaccine-induced clones were almost all SARS-CoV-2 mono-reactive, with only 1 of 255 being cross-reactive with common cold coronaviruses. Marked clonal contraction was observed in both infection-induced and vaccine-induced clones at late post-vaccination timepoints, consistent with waning T cell responses. Limitations of the study were the small number of convalescent patients and the absence of early post-infection timepoints.

Notes on this clone: Its specific antigen is unknown. The record has no base qualities; no much larger clone is one base away.

After 10 days of culture, CD4+ T cells were isolated with the EasySep CD4+ T cell isolation kit. Participants received two doses of either the BNT162b2 or the mRNA-1273 mRNA SARS-CoV-2 vaccine. Healthy vaccine recipients had no prior SARS-CoV-2 infection, confirmed by negative nucleocapsid antibodies before and after vaccination. On days 3 and 7, half of the culture medium was replaced with fresh IL-2-containing medium. Each peptide stimulation condition was cultured in triplicate wells unless otherwise noted. PBMC were separated from whole blood using Ficoll-Paque Plus gradient centrifugation and were then either cryopreserved at -140C or used fresh. The QIAamp micro DNA kit was used to extract genomic DNA from the cultured CD4+ T cells. The CDR3, from cysteine to phenylalanine, totals 15 residues. Just the 45-base CDR3 DNA is kept, in frame starting at base 1. Unmatched junction bases come to 9, with V trimmed by 5 bases and J by 8 bases. In the germline V gene, CDR1 corresponds to SGHAT and CDR2 to FQNNGV.

Libraries were constructed by the immunoSEQ multiplex PCR assay. DNA from the cultured and isolated CD4+ T cells underwent TCR beta CDR3 sequencing. Per the source publication's procedure: Non-productive TCR sequences were removed, reads were trimmed to the CDR3 region, and CDR3s of at least 7 amino acids were retained. Antigen-specific clonotypes were identified with the MANAFEST web app by comparing expansion in peptide wells against reference cultures. Positive clones required FDR<0.05 expansion versus reference and all other wells, odds ratio above 5, and frequency above 0.1% in two replicate wells. A clonotype was called cross-reactive if it was significantly expanded both in SARS-CoV-2 spike wells and in at least one common cold coronavirus spike condition. Using the stringdist R package, CDR3 similarity was measured by Levenshtein distance, and unrooted trees were constructed with ape in R 3.6.1. TCRdb re-hosts the immuneACCESS table, in-frame sequences only. Its copies lack some clones; in the studies checked, an unresolved V gene accounts for under half of them, and the cause for the rest is not known. The D gene and trimming were derived from the DNA, and the V and J assignments and clone size from that table. The sample profile shows 47,000 or so clones; under 80% of them were found once. The leading ten clones occupy 5.5% to 8% of the sample.

The TCR was taken from a human donor who received a COVID-19 vaccine. The specimen comprised CD4+ T cells from PBMCs cultured without peptide, sampled after COVID-19 vaccination. The V and J genes are TRBV11-2 and TRBJ1-4; 9 junctional bases match TRBD1. The CDR3: CASSLQTGGLEKLFF. The sequenced DNA is TGTGCCAGCAGCCTACAGACAGGGGGATTGGAAAAACTGTTTTTT.